These 12 T cell receptor beta chains came from one sample sequenced in a study of blood T cells in healthy people across ages. PCR was performed a second time for about 7 to 12 cycles using a sample-barcoded 5' primer and a J-beta primer mix. TCRdb analysed the 5' RACE reads with MiXCR anew, one entry per CDR3 protein. This table holds hundreds of thousands of distinct CDR3 sequences, about 62% found once. The source material was blood. These receptors were collected from a man aged 25-45 years in good health.

The rearrangement links TRBV20-1 to TRBJ1-4; D might be TRBD1 (6 bases). The CDR3 runs 14 residues. The germline CDR1 and CDR2 sequences are DFQATT and SNEGSKA (reference sequence). Trimming shortened V by 6 bases and J by 5 bases, and 16 bases separated the two germline ends. CDR3 region: CSALEGGSNEKLFF. CDR3 nucleotide sequence: TGCAGTGCCCTCGAGGGGGGGTCCAATGAAAAACTGTTTTTT.

This clonotype was counted only a few times. The rearrangement uses TRBV11-1 and TRBJ2-1; no clear D. This CDR3 has 15 residues. Trimming left V 1 base short and J 1 base short, with 8 bases between. In germline, CDR1 is SGHAT, CDR2 FQDESV (reference sequence). DNA of the CDR3: TGTGCCAGCAGCTTAGTACCTGAGTCCTACAATGAGCAGTTCTTC. This codes for CASSLVPESYNEQFF.

This rearrangement joins TRBV12-3 or TRBV12-4 to TRBJ1-1; weak D call: TRBD1 (5 bases). V was clipped by 3 bases and J by 4 bases, with 18 bases between them. The CDR3 has 16 amino acids. In DNA form, the CDR3 reads TGTGCCAGCAGTTTCGGAGGGGAGGCAAAGGGCACTGAAGCTTTCTTT. This sequence encodes CASSFGGEAKGTEAFF.

This sequence joins TRBV11-2 and TRBJ2-1; D remains unclear. Germline-derived CDR1 and CDR2 are SGHAT and FQNNGV. Trimming left V 10 bases short and J 0 bases short, with 16 bases between. This CDR3 spans 15 amino acids. The CDR3 nucleotides are TGTGCCATTCCAGACCGGCCGAGCTCCTACAATGAGCAGTTCTTC. Protein: CAIPDRPSSYNEQFF.

This clonotype was counted at least ten times. The chain combines TRBV20-1 with TRBJ1-2; no definite D call. Trimming shortened V by 3 bases and J by 8 bases, and 13 bases separated the two germline ends. This CDR3 contains 12 residues. CDR1 DFQATT and CDR2 SNEGSKA come from the germline V gene (reference sequence). The CDR3 nucleotides are TGCAGTGCTAGTTCTTCCGGATCGGGCTACACCTTC. Translating it yields CSASSSGSGYTF.

The rearrangement uses TRBV7-6 and TRBJ2-1; possibly TRBD2 for D (6 bases). The V gene lost 4 bases and the J gene lost 10 bases, with 14 bases spanning the gap. CDR3 length equals 13 residues. The germline V gene has CDR1 SGHVS and CDR2 FNYEAQ. The CDR3: CASSSLAEKEQFF. Written as DNA, the CDR3 is TGTGCCAGCAGCTCCTTAGCGGAGAAAGAGCAGTTCTTC.

The J gene is TRBJ1-1, the V gene TRBV7-3; TRBD1 agrees at 10 bases. The CDR3 loop spans 20 amino acids. Germline CDR1 reads SGHTA; CDR2 reads FQGTGA. Trimming removed 0 bases from V and 1 base from J; junction bases left unmatched: 14. The CDR3 DNA is TGTGCCAGCAGCTTAACTGGCCGGGGGACAGGGGAAGTTCGGAACACTGAAGCTTTCTTT. This gives the protein CASSLTGRGTGEVRNTEAFF.

V gene TRBV27 combines with J gene TRBJ2-1; 7 nucleotides line up with TRBD1. The J call may be in error: the DNA end matches TRBJ2-7 better. Germline V gives CDR1 MNHEY, CDR2 SMNVEV (reference sequence). The CDR3 has 11 amino acids. The chain's CDR3 is CAIKQGNEQYF. CDR3 in DNA: TGTGCCATCAAACAGGGGAATGAGCAGTACTTC.

This clonotype was picked up many times. The genes are TRBV12-3 or TRBV12-4 and TRBJ2-7, with 10 bases that match TRBD2. This CDR3 has 14 amino acids. J gave up 6 bases and V 8 bases, and 10 bases lay outside the gene matches. The CDR3 reads CASGAGGPRGEQYF. The DNA of the CDR3 is TGTGCCAGCGGAGCGGGAGGGCCAAGAGGCGAGCAGTACTTC.

This clonotype was recorded a few times. The chain combines TRBV11-2 with TRBJ2-5; a weak D match, TRBD2 (6 bases). The CDR3 has 15 residues. The germline CDR1 and CDR2 sequences are SGHAT and FQNNGV. The V gene lost 0 bases and the J gene lost 5 bases, with 13 bases spanning the gap. DNA for the CDR3: TGTGCCAGCAGCTTAGATCCGGCGGGAAGGGAGACCCAGTACTTC. It translates to CASSLDPAGRETQYF.

This chain joins TRBV4-2 and TRBJ2-6; tentatively, D is TRBD1 (5 bases). The V gene's germline CDR1 is LGHNA and CDR2 YNFKEQ. Deletions cut 1 base from V and 4 bases from J, with 11 bases between. CDR3 length: 16 amino acids. CDR3 residues: CASSQVPGPGANVLTF. CDR3 in DNA: TGTGCCAGCAGCCAAGTTCCAGGGCCCGGGGCCAACGTCCTGACTTTC.

The V gene is TRBV20-1, the J gene TRBJ2-3, with 11 bases fitting TRBD2. Germline CDR1 DFQATT, CDR2 SNEGSKA (reference sequence). This CDR3 is 16 amino acids long. The V and J ends lost 8 bases and 2 bases, in that order; junction bases with no gene match: 12. CDR3 sequence (DNA): TGCAGTCCTCTAGCGGGAGGTTTGGCGGACACAGATACGCAGTATTTT. Its protein product is CSPLAGGLADTDTQYF.